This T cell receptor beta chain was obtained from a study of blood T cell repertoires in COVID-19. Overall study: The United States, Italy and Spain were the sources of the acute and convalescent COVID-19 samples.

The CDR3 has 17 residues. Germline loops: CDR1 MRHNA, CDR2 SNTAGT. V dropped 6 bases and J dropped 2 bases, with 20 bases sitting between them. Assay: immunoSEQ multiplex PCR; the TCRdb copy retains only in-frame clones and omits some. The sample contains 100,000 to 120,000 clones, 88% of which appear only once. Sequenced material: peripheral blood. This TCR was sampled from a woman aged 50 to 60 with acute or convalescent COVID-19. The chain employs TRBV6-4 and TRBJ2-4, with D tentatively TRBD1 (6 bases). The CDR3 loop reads CASRGLRDTMPKNIQYF. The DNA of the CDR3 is TGTGCCAGCAGGGGCCTCCGGGACACCATGCCCAAAAACATTCAGTACTTC.